These T cell receptor beta chains were read from a single sample in a study of T cell responses to AZD1222 COVID-19 vaccine. Profiling relied on immunoSEQ multiplex PCR, and the TCRdb table lists in-frame clones only, not all of them. The sample has some 130,000 clones; around 86% are singletons. The starting material was peripheral blood, obtained on day 0 of AZD1222 vaccination. The receptors derive from an adult in good health. Both conserved end residues are part of each CDR3. A D gene is named only where the DNA matches it firmly. Where a row states a size, it is once, few, many or the class of an expanded clone; other rows omit it.

abundance: -; j_gene: TRBJ1-2; d_gene: -; v_gene: TRBV5-5; CDR3nt: TGTGCCAGCAGCTTGGAGTACAGCTTGTCGTTCTACACCTTC; CDR3aa: CASSLEYSLSFYTF
abundance: -; j_gene: TRBJ1-2; d_gene: -; v_gene: TRBV7-9; CDR3nt: TGTGCCAGCAGCTTAGCCGGCGGTTGGGGCGACTATGGCTACACCTTC; CDR3aa: CASSLAGGWGDYGYTF
abundance: -; j_gene: TRBJ1-2; d_gene: -; v_gene: TRBV3-1/TRBV3-2; CDR3nt: TGTGCCAGCAGTCAGGAGTCGAAAGGGAATGGCTACACCTTC; CDR3aa: CASSQESKGNGYTF
abundance: -; j_gene: TRBJ2-1; d_gene: -; v_gene: TRBV28; CDR3nt: TGTGCCAGCAGCCCCCTAGGAACGGATGAGCAGTTCTTC; CDR3aa: CASSPLGTDEQFF
abundance: -; j_gene: TRBJ2-3; d_gene: TRBD2; v_gene: TRBV24-1; CDR3nt: TGTGCCACCAGTGACACACTAGCGGGGGGGCGGCTTACGCAGTATTTT; CDR3aa: CATSDTLAGGRLTQYF
abundance: once; j_gene: TRBJ2-5; d_gene: -; v_gene: TRBV30; CDR3nt: TGTGCCTGGAGTGGGTCACGGGAGACCCAGTACTTC; CDR3aa: CAWSGSRETQYF
abundance: -; j_gene: TRBJ2-1; d_gene: -; v_gene: TRBV6-2/TRBV6-3; CDR3nt: TGTGCCAGCAGTTCTCCGCGGGGGACATACAATGAGCAGTTCTTC; CDR3aa: CASSSPRGTYNEQFF
abundance: -; j_gene: TRBJ2-7; d_gene: -; v_gene: TRBV29-1; CDR3nt: TGCAGCGTTCGGGACTGGGGAGGATCCTACGAGCAGTACTTC; CDR3aa: CSVRDWGGSYEQYF
abundance: -; j_gene: TRBJ1-1; d_gene: -; v_gene: TRBV5-1; CDR3nt: TGCGCCAGCAGCGGGGGAAAGAACACTGAAGCTTTCTTT; CDR3aa: CASSGGKNTEAFF
abundance: -; j_gene: TRBJ1-1; d_gene: -; v_gene: TRBV3-1/TRBV3-2; CDR3nt: TGTGCCAGCAGCCAACCCTCCCAGGGGTGGGGAACTGAAGCTTTCTTT; CDR3aa: CASSQPSQGWGTEAFF
abundance: -; j_gene: TRBJ1-4; d_gene: -; v_gene: TRBV20-1; CDR3nt: TGCAGTGCTATCTATGGGGAAAAACTGTTTTTT; CDR3aa: CSAIYGEKLFF
abundance: -; j_gene: TRBJ2-5; d_gene: -; v_gene: TRBV21-1; CDR3nt: TGTGCCAGCAGCAAACGTAACGCGGGGCGGAGAGAGACCCAGTACTTC; CDR3aa: CASSKRNAGRRETQYF
abundance: -; j_gene: TRBJ2-7; d_gene: -; v_gene: TRBV27; CDR3nt: TGTGCCAGCAGTTTGGGGAAAAACGAGCAGTACTTC; CDR3aa: CASSLGKNEQYF
abundance: -; j_gene: TRBJ1-2; d_gene: -; v_gene: TRBV4-3; CDR3nt: TGCGCCAGCAGCTCTATGACAGCGAGCTATGGCTACACCTTC; CDR3aa: CASSSMTASYGYTF
abundance: -; j_gene: TRBJ2-7; d_gene: -; v_gene: TRBV3-1/TRBV3-2; CDR3nt: TGTGCCAGCAGCCAAGGTACAGGCTGGAACGAGCAGTACTTC; CDR3aa: CASSQGTGWNEQYF
abundance: -; j_gene: TRBJ2-5; d_gene: -; v_gene: TRBV6-5; CDR3nt: TGTGCCAGCAGTTCCCCGGGGGAGACCCAGTACTTC; CDR3aa: CASSSPGETQYF